This entry lists 31 T cell receptor beta chains sequenced from one sample in a study of identical twins. Using its own MiXCR run on the 5' RACE reads, TCRdb lists one record per CDR3 protein. The table shows approximately 300,000 distinct CDR3 sequences, with roughly 9.7% occurring only once. The same sample was also studied in work on yellow fever vaccine responses in identical twins.

The source material was CD8+ T cells sorted from blood. The receptors here all came from a woman younger than 30 in good health.

This clonotype was observed at least ten times. The chain recombines TRBV5-1 with TRBJ2-5; D call uncertain. This CDR3 is built from 13 residues. Trimming removed 6 bases from V and 4 bases from J, with 13 bases in between. In germline, CDR1 is SGHRS, CDR2 YFSETQ. The CDR3 region has the DNA TGCGCCAGCACCCAAGGATCGATAGAGACCCAGTACTTC. This encodes CASTQGSIETQYF.

The CDR3 DNA is TGCGCCAGCAGCTCGACGGACAGGTTGGATGGCTACACCTTC. The encoded protein is CASSSTDRLDGYTF. The chain combines TRBV5-1 with TRBJ1-2; 7 positions agree with TRBD1. The CDR3 extends over 14 amino acids. Germline V gives CDR1 SGHRS, CDR2 YFSETQ. The V segment lost 3 bases and the J segment 6 bases; nucleotides outside the gene matches: 8.

A few counts support this clonotype. V gene TRBV6-4 combines with J gene TRBJ2-2, with TRBD1 matching over 9 bases. V lost 2 bases and J lost 3; bases outside the gene matches: 4. Germline CDR1 is MRHNA and CDR2 is SNTAGT. This CDR3 is 16 amino acids long. The CDR3 nucleotides read TGTGCCAGCAGTGACGGGACAGGGTCGTACACCGGGGAGCTGTTTTTT. This translates into CASSDGTGSYTGELFF.

This clonotype has ten or more counts. The rearrangement joins TRBV10-3 to TRBJ2-3, with D possibly called TRBD1 or TRBD2 (5 bases each). This CDR3 spans 13 amino acids. Germline V gene data show CDR1 as ENHRY and CDR2 as SYGVKD. V dropped 8 bases and J dropped 1 base, with 10 bases sitting between them. The CDR3, as DNA: TGTGCCATCGGCCGGGACCGCACAGATACGCAGTATTTT. Its translation: CAIGRDRTDTQYF.

This clonotype came up a few times. The chain joins TRBV11-2 to TRBJ1-2; D unresolved. V was cut by 0 bases and J by 7 bases, with 9 bases left in between. Germline assignment: CDR1 SGHAT and CDR2 FQNNGV. The CDR3 contains 13 residues. CDR3 DNA: TGTGCCAGCAGCTTAGATATGGGTTCTGGCTACACCTTC. This gives the protein CASSLDMGSGYTF.

This clonotype occurred many times. This rearrangement joins TRBV4-2 to TRBJ2-3, with D perhaps TRBD2 (5 bases). The CDR3 has 16 amino acids. Trimming left V 4 bases short and J 2 bases short, with 16 bases between. Looked up from germline, CDR1 is LGHNA and CDR2 is YNFKEQ. The CDR3, as DNA: TGTGCCAGCAGCCCAGAACTAGGCGGGCCCACAGATACGCAGTATTTT. It is translated as CASSPELGGPTDTQYF.

The CDR3 region has the DNA TGTGCCAGCACAGGGGCCGACTGGACCTACGAGCAGTACTTC. Its translation: CASTGADWTYEQYF. The chain combines TRBV6-2 or TRBV6-3 with TRBJ2-7; D perhaps matches TRBD1 (6 bases). Trimming removed 7 bases at V and 2 bases at J, with 15 bases between. The CDR3 totals 14 residues. The germline gives CDR1 MNHEY, CDR2 SVGEGT.

The sample holds a few counts of this clonotype. The V and J genes are TRBV11-2 and TRBJ2-7, with 7 bases that match TRBD2. After removal of 0 bases from V and 0 bases from J, the junction contained 5 bases not matched to a gene. Germline V gene sequence: CDR1 SGHAT, CDR2 FQNNGV. The CDR3 length is 16 residues. CDR3 sequence: CASSLDLAESSYEQYF. As DNA, the CDR3 is TGTGCCAGCAGCTTAGATCTAGCGGAGAGCTCCTACGAGCAGTACTTC.

This clonotype was picked up many times. V and J are TRBV18 and TRBJ2-1, with D possibly TRBD1 on 5 matching bases. V dropped 0 bases and J dropped 7 bases, with 19 bases sitting between them. This CDR3 is 17 amino acids long. CDR1 and CDR2 (germline): KGHSH, LQKENI. Here the CDR3 reads CASSPPGLTRIGNEQFF. Here the CDR3 DNA reads TGTGCCAGCTCACCACCGGGGCTTACAAGAATTGGGAATGAGCAGTTCTTC.

The chain couples TRBV12-3 or TRBV12-4 to TRBJ2-1, with D possibly matching TRBD1 (6 bases). V dropped 5 bases and J dropped 7 bases, with 18 bases sitting between them. The CDR3 extends over 15 amino acids. CDR3 nucleotide sequence: TGTGCCAGCAGTCCCGCCCGGACAGTAGGGAATGAGCAGTTCTTC. Translating gives CASSPARTVGNEQFF.

In this sample, this clonotype turned up a few times. The chain has TRBV24-1 and TRBJ2-1; D not certain. The CDR3 is 11 residues long. The V end lost 5 bases, the J end lost 7 bases, and 5 bases lay between the germline ends. The germline CDR1 and CDR2 sequences are KGHDR and SFDVKD. CDR3 sequence (DNA): TGTGCCACCAGTGCGTGGAATGAGCAGTTCTTC. It specifies CATSAWNEQFF.

To note about this clonotype: At one end the junction does not follow the germline gene, possibly because of a read error. The chain carries TRBV11-2 and TRBJ2-1, with 10 positions matching TRBD1. CDR1 and CDR2 (germline): SGHAT, FQNNGV. This CDR3 spans 18 amino acids. Here the CDR3 DNA reads TGTGCCAACAGCTTAGAACCCGGGGACAGGGGTCGATACAATGAGCAGTTCTTC. It encodes CANSLEPGDRGRYNEQFF.

This clonotype showed up many times. The chain has TRBV5-5 and TRBJ2-7; D might be TRBD1 (6 bases). This CDR3 region has 15 residues. Germline V gene sequence: CDR1 SGHKS, CDR2 YYEKEE (reference sequence). Trimming removed 1 base from V and 2 bases from J, with 13 bases in between. CDR3 DNA sequence: TGTGCCAGCAGCTTGCAGGACAGCCCACCCTACGAGCAGTACTTC. Translated: CASSLQDSPPYEQYF.

J is TRBJ1-1 and V is TRBV6-5; D is uncertain. V was cut by 0 bases and J by 0 bases, with 11 bases left in between. The V gene's germline CDR1 is MNHEY and CDR2 SVGAGI. The CDR3 is made up of 16 amino acids. The CDR3 sequence: CASSYSARYMNTEAFF. The CDR3 DNA reads TGTGCCAGCAGTTACTCGGCCAGATACATGAACACTGAAGCTTTCTTT.

This clonotype was seen once. The chain uses TRBV18 and TRBJ1-1; D is ambiguous. V was cut by 3 bases and J by 4 bases, with 12 bases left in between. Germline CDR1 and CDR2: KGHSH and LQKENI. The CDR3 sequence is 14 residues long. This CDR3 is CASSPWGGVTEAFF. For the CDR3, the DNA is TGTGCCAGCTCACCCTGGGGTGGGGTCACTGAAGCTTTCTTT.

The J gene is TRBJ2-4, the V gene TRBV6-5; D possibly corresponds to TRBD2 (5 bases). Trimming stripped 0 bases from V and 2 bases from J, with 14 bases between. The germline CDR1 and CDR2 sequences are MNHEY and SVGAGI. This CDR3 comprises 17 residues. The chain's CDR3 is CASSYSRAGGTKNIQYF. CDR3 nucleotides: TGTGCCAGCAGTTACTCGAGGGCAGGTGGGACCAAAAACATTCAGTACTTC.

This clonotype was found many times. This chain uses TRBV28 with TRBJ2-5, with D possibly being TRBD1 (6 bases). Germline V gene sequence: CDR1 MDHEN, CDR2 SYDVKM. The CDR3 spans 14 residues. Between the trimmed V and J ends, which lost 2 bases and 4 bases, there was a span of 11 bases. The CDR3: CASSLPVRGETQYF. The CDR3 DNA sequence: TGTGCCAGCAGTTTACCTGTCAGGGGAGAGACCCAGTACTTC.

The CDR3 DNA sequence: TGCGCCAGCAGGGGAAGACAGGGGAGCACAGATACGCAGTATTTT. The encoded protein is CASRGRQGSTDTQYF. The rearrangement uses TRBV4-1 and TRBJ2-3; TRBD1 aligns across 8 bases. This CDR3 has 15 amino acids. V dropped 6 bases and J dropped 0; count of bases not matched to a gene: 5. From germline, CDR1 is MGHRA and CDR2 YSYEKL.

The sample holds many counts of this clonotype. The chain carries TRBV15 and TRBJ2-3; unclear D gene. The CDR3 is 17 amino acids. Deletions cut 0 bases from V and 0 bases from J, with 13 bases between. Per germline, CDR1 LNHNV and CDR2 YYDKDF (reference sequence). The CDR3 sequence is CATSRDKPTPSTDTQYF. CDR3 sequence (DNA): TGTGCCACCAGCAGAGATAAGCCTACACCTAGCACAGATACGCAGTATTTT. Supplemented by reference TRBV15 and TRBJ2-3, the full variable domain reads DAMVIQNPRYQVTQFGKPVTLSCSQTLNHNVMYWYQQKSSQAPKLLFHYYDKDFNNEADTPDNFQSRRPNTSFCFLDIRSPGLGDTAMYLCATSRDKPTPSTDTQYFGPGTRLTVL.

V and J are TRBV20-1 and TRBJ2-7; 7 nucleotides line up with TRBD1. V dropped 0 bases and J dropped 5; count of bases not matched to a gene: 10. This CDR3 comprises 15 residues. The germline CDR1 and CDR2 sequences are DFQATT and SNEGSKA (reference sequence). In nucleotides, the CDR3 is TGCAGTGCTAGAGATCGGGGACAGTCACTTCACGAGCAGTACTTC. Its protein product is CSARDRGQSLHEQYF.

To note about this clonotype: A read error may be the cause here, since a much bigger clone is one base away. The gene calls are TRBV4-2 and TRBJ2-7; 8 bases align to TRBD2. CDR1 LGHNA and CDR2 YNFKEQ come from the germline V gene. The CDR3 is 17 amino acids. The CDR3 DNA sequence: TGTGCCAGCAGCCACCGACCCACAGCGGGAGATACCTACGAGCACTACTTC. Translating it yields CASSHRPTAGDTYEHYF.

The CDR3 DNA is TGTGCCAGCAGCCCTTATCGGCCCTCCTACAATGAGCAGTTCTTC. Its protein product is CASSPYRPSYNEQFF. This chain joins TRBV2 and TRBJ2-1; D unresolved. The CDR3 runs 15 residues. The V end lost 6 bases, the J end lost 0 bases, and 12 bases lay between the germline ends. Germline CDR1 SNHLY, CDR2 FYNNEI.

This clonotype appeared many times. V is TRBV3-1 and J is TRBJ2-7, with D possibly being TRBD1 (6 bases). The CDR3 is 13 residues long. Deletions cut 2 bases from V and 5 bases from J, with 10 bases between. Germline V gives CDR1 LGHDT, CDR2 YNNKEL (reference sequence). The CDR3 protein is CASSQYRAHEQYF. The CDR3 coding sequence is TGTGCCAGCAGCCAATACAGGGCCCACGAGCAGTACTTC.

This clonotype was seen only a few times. This chain joins TRBV9 and TRBJ2-2; a weak D match, TRBD2 (5 bases). The length of the CDR3 is 15 residues. Trimming pared 4 bases from V and 5 bases from J, leaving 15 bases between. Germline CDR1 is SGDLS and CDR2 is YYNGEE. The CDR3: CASSTKRLGTGELFF. In DNA form, the CDR3 reads TGTGCCAGCAGCACAAAGCGGTTAGGGACCGGGGAGCTGTTTTTT.

This clonotype was counted between two and nine times. The rearrangement joins TRBV19 to TRBJ1-1; D unclear. Germline V lookup: CDR1 LNHDA, CDR2 SQIVND (reference sequence). This CDR3 is 14 amino acids long. V was shortened by 3 bases and J by 5 bases, with 13 bases between the two germline ends. In DNA form, the CDR3 reads TGTGCCAGTAGTATCGCAGTTTCTATAACTGAAGCTTTCTTT. As protein: CASSIAVSITEAFF.

The chain employs TRBV6-1 and TRBJ2-5; 7 positions match TRBD2. Germline lookup yields CDR1 MNHNS and CDR2 SASEGT. This CDR3 is built from 17 residues. V shed 6 bases, J shed 0 bases, and the junction held 13 bases outside the gene matches. In DNA, the CDR3 is TGTGCCAGCAGGCCAATACTAGCGAGAGGGTACCAAGAGACCCAGTACTTC. Its translation: CASRPILARGYQETQYF.

This clonotype has at least ten counts. The V and J genes are TRBV4-1 and TRBJ2-3, with 11 bases matching TRBD2. Germline loops: CDR1 MGHRA, CDR2 YSYEKL. This CDR3 comprises 17 residues. Unmatched junction bases numbered 8, after V lost 0 bases and J lost 6 bases. CDR3 sequence reads: CASSQDWLAGGEDTQYF. The DNA of the CDR3 is TGCGCCAGCAGCCAAGATTGGCTAGCGGGAGGAGAGGATACGCAGTATTTT.

The chain employs TRBV7-8 and TRBJ2-5, with D perhaps given as TRBD1 or TRBD2 (5 bases each). The V and J ends lost 3 bases and 5 bases respectively, with 10 bases between them. The CDR3 runs to 13 residues. Per the germline V gene, CDR1 is SGHVS and CDR2 is FQNEAQ. CDR3 bases: TGTGCCAGCAGCTTTGGGGGAAAGGAGACCCAGTACTTC. Protein sequence: CASSFGGKETQYF.

The CDR3 nucleotides are TGTGCCAGCAGCTTAGAAGGCGGGGGGAGCACAGATACGCAGTATTTT. The encoded protein is CASSLEGGGSTDTQYF. This chain uses TRBV11-2 with TRBJ2-3, with 8 positions matching TRBD2. This CDR3 region has 16 residues. The trim removed 0 bases at V and 0 bases at J, leaving 2 bases unmatched. The germline CDR1 and CDR2 sequences are SGHAT and FQNNGV.

This clonotype was counted at least ten times. This chain joins TRBV7-9 and TRBJ2-7; no firm D call. Germline loops: CDR1 SEHNR, CDR2 FQNEAQ (reference sequence). The CDR3 extends over 13 amino acids. The V end lost 5 bases, the J end lost 0 bases, and 8 bases lay between the germline ends. CDR3 sequence reads: CASSPFSSYEQYF. The CDR3 region has the DNA TGTGCCAGCAGCCCGTTCAGCTCCTACGAGCAGTACTTC. The full variable domain, in which reference TRBV7-9 and TRBJ2-7 provide the parts outside the CDR3, is DTGVSQNPRHKITKRGQNVTFRCDPISEHNRLYWYRQTLGQGPEFLTYFQNEAQLEKSRLLSDRFSAERPKGSFSTLEIQRTEQGDSAMYLCASSPFSSYEQYFGPGTRLTVT.

This chain links TRBV28 with TRBJ2-1; unclear D gene. With 2 bases removed from V and 7 bases from J, the gap between germline ends came to 6 bases. The CDR3 runs to 12 residues. Germline V gene data show CDR1 as MDHEN and CDR2 as SYDVKM. The DNA for the CDR3 is TGTGCCAGCAGTTTAAACCGAAATGAGCAGTTCTTC. Its translation is CASSLNRNEQFF. The full variable domain, with the rest looked up from reference TRBV28 and TRBJ2-1, is DVKVTQSSRYLVKRTGEKVFLECVQDMDHENMFWYRQDPGLGLRLIYFSYDVKMKEKGDIPEGYSVSREKKERFSLILESASTNQTSMYLCASSLNRNEQFFGPGTRLTVL.